This record covers a single T cell receptor beta chain. As processed by the authors: Estimated nucleated cell counts came from reference gene primer amplification. Generated by immunoSEQ multiplex PCR, the TCRdb table keeps only in-frame clones and is missing some. V and J calls and clone size are given by that table; D and trimming were obtained from the DNA. The sample holds some 150,000 clones, 70% to 90% seen once. This CDR3 spans 13 amino acids. V lost 3 bases and J lost 9, with 15 bases in between. The germline V gene has CDR1 MDHEN and CDR2 SYDVKM. These data are taken from a study of blood T cell repertoires in COVID-19.

The sequenced sample consisted of peripheral blood. V gene TRBV28 combines with J gene TRBJ2-7; D may be TRBD2 (5 bases). The source of this sequence is a human donor in a cohort sampled during active COVID-19. As DNA, the CDR3 is TGTGCCAGCAGTTTCATCGGGAACCTCGCGCAGTACTTC. This gives the protein CASSFIGNLAQYF.